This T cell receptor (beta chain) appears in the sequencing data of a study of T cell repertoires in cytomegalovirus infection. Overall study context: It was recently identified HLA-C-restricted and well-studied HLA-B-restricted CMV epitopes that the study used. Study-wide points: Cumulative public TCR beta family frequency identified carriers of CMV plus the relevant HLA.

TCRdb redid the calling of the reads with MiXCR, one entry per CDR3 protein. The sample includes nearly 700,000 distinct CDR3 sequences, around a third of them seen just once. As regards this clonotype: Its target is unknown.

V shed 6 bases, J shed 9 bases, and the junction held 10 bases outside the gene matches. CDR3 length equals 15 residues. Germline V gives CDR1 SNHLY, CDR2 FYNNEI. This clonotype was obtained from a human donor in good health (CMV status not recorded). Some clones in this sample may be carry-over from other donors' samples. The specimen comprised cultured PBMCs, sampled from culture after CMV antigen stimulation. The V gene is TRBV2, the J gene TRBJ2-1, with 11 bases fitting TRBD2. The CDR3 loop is CASSLHTSGSREQFF. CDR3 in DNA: TGTGCCAGCAGCCTTCACACTAGCGGGAGTCGTGAGCAGTTCTTC.